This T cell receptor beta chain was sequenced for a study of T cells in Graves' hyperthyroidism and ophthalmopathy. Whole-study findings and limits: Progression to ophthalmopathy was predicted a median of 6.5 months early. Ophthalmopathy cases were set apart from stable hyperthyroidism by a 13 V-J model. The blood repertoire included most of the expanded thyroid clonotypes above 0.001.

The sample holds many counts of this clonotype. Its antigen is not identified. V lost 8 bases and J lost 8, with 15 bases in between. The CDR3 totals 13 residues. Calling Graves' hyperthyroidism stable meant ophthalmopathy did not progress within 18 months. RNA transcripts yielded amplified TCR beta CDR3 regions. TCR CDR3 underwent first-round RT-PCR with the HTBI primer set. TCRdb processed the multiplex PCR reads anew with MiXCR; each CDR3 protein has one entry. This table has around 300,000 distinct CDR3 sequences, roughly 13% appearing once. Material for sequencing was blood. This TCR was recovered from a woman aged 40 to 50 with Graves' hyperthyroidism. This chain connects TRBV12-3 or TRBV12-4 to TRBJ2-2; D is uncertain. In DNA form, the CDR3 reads TGTGCCAGCGCTGGTGGCTCTCTTGGGGAGCTGTTTTTT. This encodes CASAGGSLGELFF.